The next 20 T cell receptor beta chains were all read from a single sample in a study of cytomegalovirus exposure and HLA in healthy donors. Repertoires were generated with immunoSEQ multiplex PCR, while TCRdb's copy carries only in-frame clones and drops some. The sample has about 56,000 clones; 93% are singletons. Material for sequencing was PBMCs. The source of these receptors is a woman between 18 and 30 years old in good health and CMV-seropositive.

This sequence joins TRBV19 and TRBJ2-7, with D possibly matching TRBD1 (8 bases). Germline V gene sequence: CDR1 LNHDA, CDR2 SQIVND (reference sequence). V was shortened by 5 bases and J by 5 bases, with 13 bases between the two germline ends. This CDR3 is 13 amino acids long. The CDR3 region has the DNA TGTGCCAGTAGTTTCACAGGGGGGGACGAGCAGTACTTC. Its protein is CASSFTGGDEQYF.

In its sample, this clone was seen once. The genes are TRBV19 and TRBJ1-4; D perhaps matches TRBD1 (6 bases). The CDR3 runs to 15 residues. Germline lookup yields CDR1 LNHDA and CDR2 SQIVND (reference sequence). The ends were cut back, 4 bases at V and 7 bases at J, with 16 bases in the middle. The CDR3 sequence is CASSRTNTGLEKLFF. In DNA form, the CDR3 reads TGTGCCAGTAGTAGGACCAATACAGGGCTTGAAAAACTGTTTTTT.

A few counts support this clone. V and J are TRBV9 and TRBJ1-2; 7 positions agree with TRBD1. Trimming removed 3 bases from V and 10 bases from J; junction bases left unmatched: 12. This CDR3 contains 14 residues. The germline V gene encodes CDR1 SGDLS and CDR2 YYNGEE. The CDR3 DNA is TGTGCCAGCAGCGGATCGACAGGGTGGAAGGACTACACCTTC. Its translation is CASSGSTGWKDYTF.

The V gene is TRBV2, the J gene TRBJ1-4, with TRBD1 identical over 9 bases. The CDR3 has 15 amino acids. V shed 3 bases and J 7 bases; nucleotides not matched to a gene: 6. Germline loops: CDR1 SNHLY, CDR2 FYNNEI. CDR3 DNA: TGTGCCAGCAGTGAGTCCGGGACAGGGCGTGAAAAACTGTTTTTT. Translated: CASSESGTGREKLFF.

V is TRBV27 and J is TRBJ1-1; tentatively, D is TRBD1 (6 bases). This CDR3 contains 14 residues. Trimming took off 0 bases at V and 10 bases at J, with 15 bases between the two ends. Germline V gives CDR1 MNHEY, CDR2 SMNVEV (reference sequence). The DNA for the CDR3 is TGTGCCAGCAGTTTATCGAGAGGGGGACACTCAGCTTTCTTT. Protein sequence: CASSLSRGGHSAFF.

The chain has TRBV10-3 and TRBJ2-2; D may be TRBD1 (6 bases). V dropped 6 bases and J dropped 5 bases, with 19 bases sitting between them. The CDR3 contains 16 residues. Germline loops: CDR1 ENHRY, CDR2 SYGVKD. This chain's CDR3 is CAIRVAGEKWTGELFF. CDR3 in DNA: TGTGCCATCAGAGTGGCAGGGGAGAAGTGGACCGGGGAGCTGTTTTTT.

The V gene is TRBV10-2, the J gene TRBJ1-6; TRBD1 aligns across 10 bases. Germline assignment: CDR1 WSHSY and CDR2 SAAADI. The length of the CDR3 is 17 residues. The ends lost 2 bases at V and 0 bases at J; junction bases unmatched: 1. This chain's CDR3 is CASSERDRGSYNSPLHF. The CDR3 DNA is TGCGCCAGCAGTGAGAGGGACAGGGGCTCCTATAATTCACCCCTCCACTTT.

The gene calls are TRBV13 and TRBJ2-7, with TRBD2 identical over 10 bases. V was pared by 4 bases and J by 0 bases, with 12 bases of the junction left unmatched. The CDR3 is 18 amino acids. CDR1 is PRHDT, CDR2 FYEKMQ, per germline (reference sequence). The CDR3 region has the DNA TGTGCCAGCAGCTACAGCGGGGGGGGAGGGCGAAGCTCCTACGAGCAGTACTTC. Translated, it gives CASSYSGGGGRSSYEQYF.

This chain connects TRBV6-5 to TRBJ2-5, with D perhaps matching TRBD1 (6 bases). This CDR3 comprises 14 residues. Germline loops: CDR1 MNHEY, CDR2 SVGAGI. Trimming took 6 bases from V and 5 from J, leaving 16 bases between them. The CDR3 loop is CASSRDDRMETQYF. CDR3 nucleotide sequence: TGTGCCAGCAGCCGAGACGACAGGATGGAGACCCAGTACTTC.

The genes are TRBV2 and TRBJ2-3, with 9 bases aligning to TRBD2. With 7 bases clipped from V and 1 base from J, the junction kept 6 bases outside the gene matches. The CDR3 loop spans 15 amino acids. Germline V CDR1 and CDR2: SNHLY, FYNNEI. CDR3 residues: CASKRERGGTDTQYF. CDR3 DNA sequence: TGTGCCAGCAAGAGGGAGCGGGGGGGCACAGATACGCAGTATTTT.

This chain uses TRBV5-1 with TRBJ1-2; 9 bases match TRBD1. CDR3 length: 12 amino acids. J lost 11 bases, V lost 2 bases, and 4 bases had no gene match. Germline V gene lookup returns CDR1 SGHRS and CDR2 YFSETQ. CDR3 region: CASSFGQGPYTF. The CDR3 nucleotides read TGCGCCAGCAGCTTTGGACAGGGGCCGTACACCTTC. The entire variable domain, with the rest obtained from reference TRBV5-1 and TRBJ1-2, is as follows: KAGVTQTPRYLIKTRGQQVTLSCSPISGHRSVSWYQQTPGQGLQFLFEYFSETQRNKGNFPGRFSGRQFSNSRSEMNVSTLELGDSALYLCASSFGQGPYTFGSGTRLTVV.

J is TRBJ2-3 and V is TRBV7-7, with D unclear. Germline V CDR1 and CDR2: SSHAT, FNYEAQ (reference sequence). The CDR3 sequence is 15 residues long. Trimming pared 2 bases from V and 2 bases from J, leaving 11 bases between. In DNA form, the CDR3 reads TGTGCCAGCAGCTTAACTACATCGGCCACAGATACGCAGTATTTT. This sequence encodes CASSLTTSATDTQYF.

This clone came up once. The V call is TRBV9, the J call TRBJ2-4, with TRBD1 matching over 7 bases. The CDR3 loop spans 16 amino acids. Germline V gene sequence: CDR1 SGDLS, CDR2 YYNGEE. Unmatched junction bases numbered 11, after V lost 0 bases and J lost 8 bases. The DNA of the CDR3 is TGTGCCAGCAGCGTAGCTGGGGAAGGGGGCTTAGACATTCAGTACTTC. This translates into CASSVAGEGGLDIQYF.

The V and J genes are TRBV4-2 and TRBJ2-3, with TRBD2 matching 13 bases. CDR3 length: 18 residues. V lost 6 bases, J lost 0 bases, and 9 bases stayed unmatched. CDR1 is LGHNA, CDR2 YNFKEQ, per germline. The CDR3 protein is CASRLAGTSGVSTDTQYF. The CDR3, as DNA: TGTGCCAGCAGACTCGCCGGGACTAGCGGGGTTAGCACAGATACGCAGTATTTT.

The rearrangement uses TRBV5-1 and TRBJ2-7; 11 nucleotides match TRBD2. J gave up 6 bases and V 5 bases, and 10 bases lay outside the gene matches. Germline-derived CDR1 and CDR2 are SGHRS and YFSETQ. CDR3 length equals 15 residues. Here the CDR3 DNA reads TGCGCCAGCAGATCGGGTAGCGGGGGGGTTGGCGAGCAGTACTTC. Protein sequence: CASRSGSGGVGEQYF.

This clone was recorded a few times. V and J are TRBV10-3 and TRBJ1-5, with 10 bases that match TRBD1. V trimming: 0 bases; J trimming: 10 bases; junction bases outside the gene matches: 6. Germline V gene data show CDR1 as ENHRY and CDR2 as SYGVKD. The length of the CDR3 is 15 residues. The chain's CDR3 is CAISESDRGGQPQHF. The CDR3 DNA sequence: TGTGCCATCAGTGAGTCGGACAGGGGGGGGCAACCCCAGCATTTT.

The CDR3 DNA follows: TGTGCCAGCAGTGACTCCGGGGGGGCCACAGATACGCAGTATTTT. Its translation: CASSDSGGATDTQYF. This rearrangement joins TRBV6-4 to TRBJ2-3; 8 positions agree with TRBD2. This CDR3 is 15 amino acids long. CDR1 and CDR2 (germline): MRHNA, SNTAGT. Trimming took 0 bases from V and 2 from J; bases not matched to a gene: 1.

This rearrangement joins TRBV28 to TRBJ1-2, with D perhaps matching TRBD1 (5 bases). Germline-derived CDR1 and CDR2 are MDHEN and SYDVKM. With 5 bases removed from V and 4 bases from J, the gap between germline ends came to 8 bases. The CDR3 sequence is 12 residues long. DNA for the CDR3: TGTGCCAGCAGTCAAGACAGCTATGGCTACACCTTC. This sequence encodes CASSQDSYGYTF.

This sequence joins TRBV7-9 and TRBJ2-2, with D perhaps TRBD1 (6 bases). Per the germline V gene, CDR1 is SEHNR and CDR2 is FQNEAQ (reference sequence). The V and J ends lost 1 base and 2 bases respectively, with 8 bases between them. The CDR3 is 15 residues long. CDR3 amino acids: CASSLGGGNTGELFF. The CDR3 coding sequence is TGTGCCAGCAGCTTAGGAGGGGGTAACACCGGGGAGCTGTTTTTT.

CDR3 protein: CASSLATGTYNEQFF. The DNA for the CDR3 is TGCGCCAGCAGCTTGGCCACGGGGACCTACAATGAGCAGTTCTTC. The chain recombines TRBV5-1 with TRBJ2-1; possibly TRBD2 for D (5 bases). The CDR3 length is 15 residues. CDR1 is SGHRS, CDR2 YFSETQ, per germline. Trimming took 0 bases from V and 2 from J, leaving 9 bases between them.